The rows below give T cell receptor beta chains drawn from one sample of a study of cytomegalovirus exposure and HLA in healthy donors. Clones were sequenced by immunoSEQ multiplex PCR, and TCRdb holds only the in-frame ones, with some missing. The sample comprises 81,000 or so clones, 62% of which are singletons, and around 5.5% rests with the top ten. Source material: PBMCs. The receptor set was obtained from a woman younger than 45 in good health and CMV-seropositive. Both conserved end residues are part of each CDR3. D genes are given only for firm matches. The size of a clone is reported for some rows only, either as once, few or many, or as a class for expanded clones.

-	TRBJ2-3	14	-	TRBV7-2	TGTGCCAGCAGCCTTGGACTACTCACAGATACGCAGTATTTT	CASSLGLLTDTQYF
-	TRBJ2-2	17	-	TRBV11-2	TGTGCCAGCAGCCCAGACACTGGACTGGGTAACACCGGGGAGCTGTTTTTT	CASSPDTGLGNTGELFF
TRBD2	TRBJ2-3	14	once	TRBV6-6	TGTGTCAGCATCCGACTAGCGGGCACAGATACGCAGTATTTT	CVSIRLAGTDTQYF
-	TRBJ1-1	15	few	TRBV18	TGTGCCAGCTCACCGGTTCAGGGAGGGAACACTGAAGCTTTCTTT	CASSPVQGGNTEAFF
TRBD1	TRBJ1-1	12	-	TRBV7-2	TGTGCCAGCAGTCCACAGGGGTGTGAAGCTTTCTTT	CASSPQGCEAFF
-	TRBJ2-3	13	once	TRBV9	TGTGCCAGCAGCGAAAGGACAGGGAGGGCGCAGTATTTT	CASSERTGRAQYF
-	TRBJ2-5	12	few	TRBV6-5	TGTGCCAGCAGCCAAGCACAAGAGACCCAGTACTTC	CASSQAQETQYF
-	TRBJ1-2	11	-	TRBV6-5	TGTGCCAGCAGTACAAACTATGGCTACACCTTC	CASSTNYGYTF
-	TRBJ2-7	14	-	TRBV7-2	TGTGCCAGCAGCTTATCCGGACAGATCTACGAGCAGTACTTC	CASSLSGQIYEQYF
-	TRBJ1-4	15	-	TRBV14	TGTGCCAGCAGCCAAGTCCGTAGGGGCGGTGAAAAACTGTTTTTT	CASSQVRRGGEKLFF
-	TRBJ2-2	14	-	TRBV5-4	TGTGCCAGCAGGGACTTTGGGCGCGCCGGGGAGCTGTTTTTT	CASRDFGRAGELFF
-	TRBJ1-2	14	few	TRBV7-2	TGTGCCAGCAGCCCATTGCGGGCTGGCTATGGCTACACCTTC	CASSPLRAGYGYTF
TRBD1	TRBJ2-7	16	-	TRBV25-1	TGTGCCAGCAGCCCCCCTTGGGGACAGGGGAGCTACGAGCAGTACTTC	CASSPPWGQGSYEQYF
TRBD1	TRBJ1-2	15	-	TRBV7-2	TGTGCCAGCAGCTTAGGGGACAGGGTCAACTATGGCTACACCTTC	CASSLGDRVNYGYTF
TRBD1	TRBJ1-4	14	-	TRBV5-1	TGCGCCAGCAAAGTAGGGACAGGGGACGAAAAACTGTTTTTT	CASKVGTGDEKLFF
TRBD2	TRBJ2-2	17	-	TRBV7-2	TGTGCCAGCAGCCCCGGGACTAGCGGGGCGAACACCGGGGAGCTGTTTTTT	CASSPGTSGANTGELFF
-	TRBJ1-1	12	few	TRBV19	TGTGCCAGTAGTTTCGGGAACACTGAAGCTTTCTTT	CASSFGNTEAFF
-	TRBJ2-1	13	-	TRBV7-9	TGTGCCAGCAGCTTAGCGGGGACTTGGGAGCAGTTCTTC	CASSLAGTWEQFF
-	TRBJ1-4	13	-	TRBV7-9	TGTGCCAGCAGCGATCAGTATAATGAAAAACTGTTTTTT	CASSDQYNEKLFF
TRBD1	TRBJ1-5	16	few	TRBV6-5	TGTGCCAGCAGTTCTGAAGACAGGGAAAAGGATCAGCCCCAGCATTTT	CASSSEDREKDQPQHF
-	TRBJ2-2	15	-	TRBV6-5	TGTGCCAGCAGTTCTCAGGCAAGGATTACCGGGGAGCTGTTTTTT	CASSSQARITGELFF
TRBD2	TRBJ2-5	15	-	TRBV5-1	TGCGCCAGCAGCTTAGTAGCGGGGGGGCAAGAGACCCAGTACTTC	CASSLVAGGQETQYF
TRBD2	TRBJ2-1	16	-	TRBV6-5	TGTGCCAGCAGTTACCTGCGGGGGGGAAACTACAATGAGCAGTTCTTC	CASSYLRGGNYNEQFF
TRBD1	TRBJ2-4	13	-	TRBV25-1	TGTGCCAGCAAGGGGGCTGCCAAAAACATTCAGTACTTC	CASKGAAKNIQYF
-	TRBJ1-1	12	-	TRBV19	TGTGCCAGTAGTATAGGGGCCGGCGTTCCTTTCTTT	CASSIGAGVPFF
TRBD1	TRBJ1-1	11	-	TRBV20-1	TGCAGTGCTACCGACAGGGTCGAAGCTTTCTTT	CSATDRVEAFF
-	TRBJ1-1	15	-	TRBV4-1	TGCGCCAGCAGCCAAGATCTGGGGAGGAACACTGAAGCTTTCTTT	CASSQDLGRNTEAFF
TRBD2	TRBJ2-1	16	-	TRBV7-9	TGTGCCAGCAGGGGTAGCGGGGGGACTAAATACAATGAGCAGTTCTTC	CASRGSGGTKYNEQFF
TRBD1	TRBJ1-1	17	-	TRBV19	TGTGCCAGTAGTATTACAGCGGCAGGGGGAGGGAACACTGAAGCTTTCTTT	CASSITAAGGGNTEAFF
-	TRBJ2-7	13	-	TRBV6-6	TGTGCCAGCAGTTACTTCAACTCCTACGAGCAGTACTTC	CASSYFNSYEQYF
TRBD2	TRBJ2-1	14	-	TRBV4-2	TGTGCCAGCAGCCACGGGCTAGCGGGGGCCCAGCAGTTCTTC	CASSHGLAGAQQFF
TRBD2	TRBJ2-7	17	-	TRBV4-2	TGTGCCAGCAGCCTCGAGATAGCGGGCTTGGTCTCCTACGAGCAGTACTTC	CASSLEIAGLVSYEQYF
TRBD1	TRBJ1-2	15	few	TRBV6-1	TGTGCCAGCAGACGACCGGGACAGGGGGACTATGGCTACACCTTC	CASRRPGQGDYGYTF
-	TRBJ2-4	14	-	TRBV18	TGTGCCAGCTCACCACTCGACTCCTCAAACATTCAGTACTTC	CASSPLDSSNIQYF
TRBD1	TRBJ2-3	16	-	TRBV7-8	TGTGCCAGCAGCCAAAAAGGGACAGGTGGCACAGATACGCAGTATTTT	CASSQKGTGGTDTQYF
-	TRBJ2-7	15	few	TRBV9	TGTGCCAGCAGCGTAGAGGACAGCCGGAGTTACGAGCAGTACTTC	CASSVEDSRSYEQYF
TRBD1	TRBJ1-1	15	-	TRBV2	TGTGCCAGCAGTGGCACTTCGACAGGGTACACTGAAGCTTTCTTT	CASSGTSTGYTEAFF
-	TRBJ1-3	14	-	TRBV5-1	TGCGCCAGCAGCTTGGGTGGTTATAGTGACACCATATATTTT	CASSLGGYSDTIYF
TRBD1	TRBJ2-5	15	-	TRBV7-2	TGTGCCAGCAGCTTAGTGGGACAGGGGGCAGAGACCCAGTACTTC	CASSLVGQGAETQYF
-	TRBJ2-1	15	-	TRBV5-1	TGCGCCAGCAGCTTCACAGGGAGCAGCAACAATGAGCAGTTCTTC	CASSFTGSSNNEQFF
-	TRBJ2-1	12	-	TRBV6-1	TGTGCCAGCAGTGAAGGAGGAGATGAGCAGTTCTTC	CASSEGGDEQFF
TRBD1	TRBJ1-1	14	few	TRBV9	TGTGCCAGCACCCCAGGGGGCGGATACACTGAAGCTTTCTTT	CASTPGGGYTEAFF
-	TRBJ2-7	15	once	TRBV7-6	TGTGCCAGCAGCTTAGCGGTTGGCACAGCCTACGAGCAGTACTTC	CASSLAVGTAYEQYF
-	TRBJ1-5	15	-	TRBV6-5	TGTGCCAGCAGTAAAACAGGAAGCGGCAATCAGCCCCAGCATTTT	CASSKTGSGNQPQHF
TRBD1	TRBJ2-5	14	-	TRBV28	TGTGCCAGCAGACAGACCGGGACAGGCGGGACCCAGTACTTC	CASRQTGTGGTQYF
TRBD1	TRBJ2-3	20	few	TRBV13	TGTGCCAGCAGCTTATATATCACTGCGGGACAGGGGTTAAGCACAGATACGCAGTATTTT	CASSLYITAGQGLSTDTQYF